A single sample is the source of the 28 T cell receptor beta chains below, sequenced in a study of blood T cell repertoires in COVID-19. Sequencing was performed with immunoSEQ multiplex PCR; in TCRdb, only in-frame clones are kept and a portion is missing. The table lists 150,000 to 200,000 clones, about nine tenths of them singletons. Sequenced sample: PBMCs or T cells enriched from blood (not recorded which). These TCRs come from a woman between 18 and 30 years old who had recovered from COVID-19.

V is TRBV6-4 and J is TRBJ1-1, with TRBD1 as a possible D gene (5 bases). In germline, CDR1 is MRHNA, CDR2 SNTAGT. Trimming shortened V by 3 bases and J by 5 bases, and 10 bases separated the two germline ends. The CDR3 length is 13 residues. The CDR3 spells CASSDRGETEAFF. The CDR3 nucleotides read TGTGCCAGCAGTGATCGGGGGGAAACTGAAGCTTTCTTT.

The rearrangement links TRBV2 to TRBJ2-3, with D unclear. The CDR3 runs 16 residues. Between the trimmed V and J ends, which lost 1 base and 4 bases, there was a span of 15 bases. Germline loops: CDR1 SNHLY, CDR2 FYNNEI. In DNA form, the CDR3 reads TGTGCCAGCAGTGAAGAAATAGAGGTCCGGGCAGATACGCAGTATTTT. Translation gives CASSEEIEVRADTQYF.

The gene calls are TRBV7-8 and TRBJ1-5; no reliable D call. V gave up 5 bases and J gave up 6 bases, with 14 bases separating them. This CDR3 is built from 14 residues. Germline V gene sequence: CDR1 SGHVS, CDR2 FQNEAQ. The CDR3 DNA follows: TGTGCCAGCAGCCCGAGGAGCAGCCCTCAGCCCCAGCATTTT. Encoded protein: CASSPRSSPQPQHF.

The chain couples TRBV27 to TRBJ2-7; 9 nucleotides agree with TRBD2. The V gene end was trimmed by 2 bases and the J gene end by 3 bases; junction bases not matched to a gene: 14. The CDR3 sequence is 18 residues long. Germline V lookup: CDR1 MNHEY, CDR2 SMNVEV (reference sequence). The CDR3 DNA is TGTGCCAGCAGTTTAACCCCCCCGGCCGGGACTAGCAGCTACGAGCAGTACTTC. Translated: CASSLTPPAGTSSYEQYF.

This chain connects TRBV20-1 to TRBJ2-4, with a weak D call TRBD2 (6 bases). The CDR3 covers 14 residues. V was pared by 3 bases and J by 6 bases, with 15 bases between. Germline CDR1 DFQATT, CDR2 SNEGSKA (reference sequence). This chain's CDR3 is CSASAGSGGNIQYF. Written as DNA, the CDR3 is TGCAGTGCTAGTGCCGGGAGTGGTGGAAACATTCAGTACTTC.

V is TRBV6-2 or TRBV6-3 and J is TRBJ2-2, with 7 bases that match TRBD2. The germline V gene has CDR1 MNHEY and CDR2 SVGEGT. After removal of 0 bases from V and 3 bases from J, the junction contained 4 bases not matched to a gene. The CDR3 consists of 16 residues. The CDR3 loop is CASSYSGGGYTGELFF. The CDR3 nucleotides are TGTGCCAGCAGTTACTCTGGCGGGGGATACACCGGGGAGCTGTTTTTT.

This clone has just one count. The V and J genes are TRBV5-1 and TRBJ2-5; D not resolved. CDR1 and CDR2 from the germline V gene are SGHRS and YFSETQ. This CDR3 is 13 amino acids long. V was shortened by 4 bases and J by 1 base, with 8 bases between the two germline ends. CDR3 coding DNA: TGCGCCAGCAGCGGCCGATCCCAAGAGACCCAGTACTTC. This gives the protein CASSGRSQETQYF.

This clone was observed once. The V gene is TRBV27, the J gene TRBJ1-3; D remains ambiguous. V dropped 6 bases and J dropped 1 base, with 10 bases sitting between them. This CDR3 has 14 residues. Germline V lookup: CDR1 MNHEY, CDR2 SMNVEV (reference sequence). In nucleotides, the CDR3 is TGTGCCAGCAGGGGAGGACGATCTGGAAACACCATATATTTT. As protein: CASRGGRSGNTIYF.

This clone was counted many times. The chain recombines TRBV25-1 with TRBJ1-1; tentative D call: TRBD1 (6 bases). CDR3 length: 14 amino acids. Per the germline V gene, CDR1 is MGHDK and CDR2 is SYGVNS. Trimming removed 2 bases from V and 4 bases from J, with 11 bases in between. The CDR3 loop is CASSEGGESTEAFF. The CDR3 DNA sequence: TGTGCCAGCAGTGAAGGGGGCGAATCCACTGAAGCTTTCTTT.

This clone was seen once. This chain's CDR3 is CASSPPRRGRGYNEQFF. The CDR3 DNA reads TGTGCCAGCAGCCCCCCCAGGCGCGGGAGAGGATACAATGAGCAGTTCTTC. The chain combines TRBV7-9 with TRBJ2-1; 7 bases fit TRBD2. Germline lookup yields CDR1 SEHNR and CDR2 FQNEAQ (reference sequence). The length of the CDR3 is 17 residues. Trimming removed 5 bases from V and 4 bases from J; junction bases left unmatched: 14.

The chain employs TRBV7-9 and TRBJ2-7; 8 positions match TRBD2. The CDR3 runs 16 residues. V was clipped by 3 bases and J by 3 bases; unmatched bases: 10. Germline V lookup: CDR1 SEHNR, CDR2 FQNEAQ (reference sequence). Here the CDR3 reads CASSFPTSGNRYEQYF. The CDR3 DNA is TGTGCCAGCAGCTTCCCCACTAGCGGTAATCGCTACGAGCAGTACTTC.

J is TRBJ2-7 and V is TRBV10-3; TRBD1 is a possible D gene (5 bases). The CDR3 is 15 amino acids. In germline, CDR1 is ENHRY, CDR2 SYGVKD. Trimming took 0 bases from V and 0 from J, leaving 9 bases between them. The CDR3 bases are TGTGCCATCAGTGAGTCTTTCGGACACTCCTACGAGCAGTACTTC. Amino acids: CAISESFGHSYEQYF.

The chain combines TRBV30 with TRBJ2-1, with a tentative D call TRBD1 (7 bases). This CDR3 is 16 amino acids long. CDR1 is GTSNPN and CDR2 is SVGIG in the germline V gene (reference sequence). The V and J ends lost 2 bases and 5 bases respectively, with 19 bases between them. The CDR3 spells CAWSLRRGRYNNEQFF. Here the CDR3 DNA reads TGTGCCTGGAGTCTGAGGAGGGGGCGATACAACAATGAGCAGTTCTTC. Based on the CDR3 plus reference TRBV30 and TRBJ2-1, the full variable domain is SQTIHQWPATLVQPVGSPLSLECTVEGTSNPNLYWYRQAAGRGLQLLFYSVGIGQISSEVPQNLSASRPQDRQFILSSKKLLLSDSGFYLCAWSLRRGRYNNEQFFGPGTRLTVL.

CDR3 nucleotides: TGTGCCAGTAGTATCAGTCAGGGGGAATCCTACGAGCAGTACTTC. It translates to CASSISQGESYEQYF. The rearrangement uses TRBV19 and TRBJ2-7; 7 positions match TRBD1. Looked up from germline, CDR1 is LNHDA and CDR2 is SQIVND (reference sequence). The CDR3 spans 15 residues. Trimming cost V 3 bases and J 1 base; bases outside gene matches: 6.

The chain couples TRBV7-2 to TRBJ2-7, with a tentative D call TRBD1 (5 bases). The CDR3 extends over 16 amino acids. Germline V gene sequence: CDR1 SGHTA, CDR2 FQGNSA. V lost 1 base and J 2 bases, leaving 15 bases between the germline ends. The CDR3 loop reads CASSLENRHLPYEQYF. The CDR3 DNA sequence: TGTGCCAGCAGCTTAGAAAACAGGCATTTACCCTACGAGCAGTACTTC.

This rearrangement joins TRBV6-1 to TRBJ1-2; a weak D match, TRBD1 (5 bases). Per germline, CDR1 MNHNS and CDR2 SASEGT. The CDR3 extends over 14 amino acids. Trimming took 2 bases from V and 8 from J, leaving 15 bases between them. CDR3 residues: CASSEYGGVEGYTF. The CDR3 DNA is TGTGCCAGCAGTGAATATGGGGGGGTGGAGGGCTACACCTTC.

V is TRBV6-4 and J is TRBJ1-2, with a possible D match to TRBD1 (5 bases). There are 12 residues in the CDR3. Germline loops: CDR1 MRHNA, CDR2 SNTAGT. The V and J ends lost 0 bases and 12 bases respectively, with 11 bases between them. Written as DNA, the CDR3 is TGTGCCAGCAGTGACTCTTGGGGCAGCCACACCTTC. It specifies CASSDSWGSHTF.

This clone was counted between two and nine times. The CDR3 coding sequence is TGTGCCAGCAGCTCACCGGTAGCGGGAGTGATAGATACGCAGTATTTT. Translation gives CASSSPVAGVIDTQYF. The rearrangement joins TRBV5-4 to TRBJ2-3; TRBD2 aligns across 9 bases. The trim removed 3 bases at V and 5 bases at J, leaving 10 bases unmatched. CDR1 and CDR2 (germline): SGHNT, YYREEE (reference sequence). The CDR3 spans 16 residues.

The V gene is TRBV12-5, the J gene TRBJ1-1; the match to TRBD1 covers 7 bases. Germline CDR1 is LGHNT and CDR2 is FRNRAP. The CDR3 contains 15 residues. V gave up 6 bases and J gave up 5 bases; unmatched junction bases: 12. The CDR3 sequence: CASGSSGQSRTEAFF. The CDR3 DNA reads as TGTGCTAGTGGGTCTTCGGGACAGTCAAGAACTGAAGCTTTCTTT. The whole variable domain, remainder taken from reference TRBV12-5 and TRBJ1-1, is DARVTQTPRHKVTEMGQEVTMRCQPILGHNTVFWYRQTMMQGLELLAYFRNRAPLDDSGMPKDRFSAEMPDATLATLKIQPSEPRDSAVYFCASGSSGQSRTEAFFGQGTRLTVV.

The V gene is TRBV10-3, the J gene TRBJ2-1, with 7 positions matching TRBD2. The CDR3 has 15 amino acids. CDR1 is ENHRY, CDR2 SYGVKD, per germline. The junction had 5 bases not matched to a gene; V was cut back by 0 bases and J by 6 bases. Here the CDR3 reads CAISESAGAGNEQFF. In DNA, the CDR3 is TGTGCCATCAGTGAGTCCGCGGGAGCGGGCAATGAGCAGTTCTTC.

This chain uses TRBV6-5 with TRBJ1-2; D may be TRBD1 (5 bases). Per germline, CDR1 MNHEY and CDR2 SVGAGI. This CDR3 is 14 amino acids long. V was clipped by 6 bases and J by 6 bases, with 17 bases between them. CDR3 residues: CASSLGRGWNGYTF. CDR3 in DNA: TGTGCCAGCAGCTTGGGTCGGGGGTGGAATGGCTACACCTTC.

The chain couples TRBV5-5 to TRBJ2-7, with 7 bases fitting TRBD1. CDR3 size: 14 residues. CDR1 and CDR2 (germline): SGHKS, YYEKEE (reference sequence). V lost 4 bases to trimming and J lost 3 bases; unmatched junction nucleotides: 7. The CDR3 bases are TGTGCCAGCAGCCCCTGGGACAGAGACTACGAGCAGTACTTC. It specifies CASSPWDRDYEQYF.

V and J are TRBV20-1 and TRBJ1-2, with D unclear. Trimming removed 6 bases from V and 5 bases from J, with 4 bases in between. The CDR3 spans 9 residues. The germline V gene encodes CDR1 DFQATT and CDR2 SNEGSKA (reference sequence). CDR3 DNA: TGCAGTGCCCAGTATGGCTACACCTTC. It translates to CSAQYGYTF.

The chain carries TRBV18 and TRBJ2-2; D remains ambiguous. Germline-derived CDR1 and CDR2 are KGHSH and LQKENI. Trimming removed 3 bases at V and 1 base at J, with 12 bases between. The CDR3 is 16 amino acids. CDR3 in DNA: TGTGCCAGCTCACCTTCGAGAAACTTGAACACCGGGGAGCTGTTTTTT. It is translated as CASSPSRNLNTGELFF.

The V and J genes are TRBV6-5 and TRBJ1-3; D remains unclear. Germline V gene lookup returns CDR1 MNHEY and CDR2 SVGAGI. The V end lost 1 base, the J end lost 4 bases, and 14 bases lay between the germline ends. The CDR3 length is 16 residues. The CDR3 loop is CASSYFPKQTGNTIYF. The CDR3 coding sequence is TGTGCCAGCAGTTACTTCCCCAAACAGACAGGAAACACCATATATTTT.

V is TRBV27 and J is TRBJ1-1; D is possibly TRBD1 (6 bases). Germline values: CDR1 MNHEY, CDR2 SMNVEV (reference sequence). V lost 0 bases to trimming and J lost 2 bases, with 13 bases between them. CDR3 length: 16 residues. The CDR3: CASSLSRQVPNTEAFF. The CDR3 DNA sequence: TGTGCCAGCAGTTTATCAAGACAGGTACCAAACACTGAAGCTTTCTTT.

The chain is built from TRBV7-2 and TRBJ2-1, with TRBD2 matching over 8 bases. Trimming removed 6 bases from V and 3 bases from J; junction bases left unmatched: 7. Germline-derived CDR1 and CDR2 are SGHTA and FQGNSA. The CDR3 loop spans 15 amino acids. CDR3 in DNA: TGTGCCAGCAGACGAAGCGGGAGCAACTACAATGAGCAGTTCTTC. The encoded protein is CASRRSGSNYNEQFF.

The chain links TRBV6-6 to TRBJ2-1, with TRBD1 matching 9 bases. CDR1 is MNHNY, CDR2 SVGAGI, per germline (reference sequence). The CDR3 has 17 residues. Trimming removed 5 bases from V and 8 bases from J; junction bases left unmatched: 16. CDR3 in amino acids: CASSPYPIDRGSDEQFF. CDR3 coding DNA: TGTGCCAGCAGTCCTTACCCGATAGACAGGGGGTCGGATGAGCAGTTCTTC.